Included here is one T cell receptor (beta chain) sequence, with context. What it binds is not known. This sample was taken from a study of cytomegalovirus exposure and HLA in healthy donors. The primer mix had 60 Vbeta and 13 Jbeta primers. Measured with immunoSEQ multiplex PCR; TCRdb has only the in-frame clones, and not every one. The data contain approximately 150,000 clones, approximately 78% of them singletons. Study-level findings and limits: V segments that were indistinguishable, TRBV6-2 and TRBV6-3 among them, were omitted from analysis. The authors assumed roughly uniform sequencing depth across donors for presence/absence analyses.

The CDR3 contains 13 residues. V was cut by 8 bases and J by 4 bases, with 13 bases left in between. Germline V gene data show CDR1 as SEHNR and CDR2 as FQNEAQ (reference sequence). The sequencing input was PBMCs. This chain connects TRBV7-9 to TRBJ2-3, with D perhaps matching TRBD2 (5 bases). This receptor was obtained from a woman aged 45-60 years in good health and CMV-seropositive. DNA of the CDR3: TGTGCCAGCGGACGTAGCGAAGCAGATACGCAGTATTTT. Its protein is CASGRSEADTQYF.